These 14 T cell receptor beta chains were sequenced from one sample in a study of T cell changes during pregnancy in multiple sclerosis. Data came from immunoSEQ multiplex PCR; TCRdb stores just in-frame clones and leaves some out. The table includes around 56,000 clones, approximately 90% detected once. The sample consisted of peripheral blood, taken in the first trimester of pregnancy. The origin of the receptors is a female donor in good health, enrolled as a control in a pregnancy study.

The V call is TRBV4-1, the J call TRBJ2-1, with TRBD2 matching over 10 bases. Germline assignment: CDR1 MGHRA and CDR2 YSYEKL. CDR3 length equals 16 residues. V lost 0 bases to trimming and J lost 6 bases; unmatched junction nucleotides: 5. The CDR3 loop reads CASSQEPGLAANEQFF. DNA of the CDR3: TGCGCCAGCAGCCAAGAGCCCGGACTAGCGGCCAATGAGCAGTTCTTC.

The chain couples TRBV4-1 to TRBJ1-1, with D tentatively TRBD1 (5 bases). V was clipped by 4 bases and J by 5 bases, with 14 bases between them. Germline V lookup: CDR1 MGHRA, CDR2 YSYEKL. This CDR3 region has 14 residues. The CDR3 region is CASSRGTGGTEAFF. The CDR3 DNA sequence: TGCGCCAGCAGCCGGGGGACCGGGGGAACTGAAGCTTTCTTT.

This clone appeared once. The chain employs TRBV4-2 and TRBJ2-1; D gene unclear. CDR1 and CDR2 from the germline V gene are LGHNA and YNFKEQ. The V end was cut by 0 bases, the J end by 6 bases, with 21 bases between. CDR3 length: 18 residues. CDR3 region: CASSQEFRNSIWANEQFF. The CDR3, as DNA: TGTGCCAGCAGCCAAGAATTCCGGAACTCCATCTGGGCCAATGAGCAGTTCTTC.

The J gene is TRBJ2-5, the V gene TRBV5-4; unclear D gene. The CDR3 runs 13 residues. CDR1 is SGHNT, CDR2 YYREEE, per germline (reference sequence). V lost 4 bases to trimming and J lost 2 bases, with 9 bases between them. Here the CDR3 DNA reads TGTGCCAGCAGCGCCACTTTTCAAGAGACCCAGTACTTC. This gives the protein CASSATFQETQYF.

This clone was seen a single time. The chain recombines TRBV6-4 with TRBJ2-7; the D gene is possibly TRBD2 (5 bases). CDR1 MRHNA and CDR2 SNTAGT come from the germline V gene. The germline V and J ends were trimmed by 6 bases and 0 bases, with 18 bases remaining between them. The CDR3 is made up of 16 amino acids. As DNA, the CDR3 is TGTGCCAGCAGCGAGGGCCCGGCGCTAAGCTCCTACGAGCAGTACTTC. It specifies CASSEGPALSSYEQYF.

The chain recombines TRBV19 with TRBJ1-5, with D maybe TRBD1 (5 bases). In germline, CDR1 is LNHDA, CDR2 SQIVND (reference sequence). There are 13 residues in the CDR3. Trimming shortened V by 3 bases and J by 5 bases, and 8 bases separated the two germline ends. The CDR3 loop reads CASSIAGYQPQHF. In DNA form, the CDR3 reads TGTGCCAGTAGTATTGCAGGGTATCAGCCCCAGCATTTT.

J is TRBJ2-7 and V is TRBV7-9; 9 bases agree with TRBD2. Germline values: CDR1 SEHNR, CDR2 FQNEAQ (reference sequence). Trimming took 2 bases from V and 4 from J; bases not matched to a gene: 9. The CDR3 loop spans 16 amino acids. For the CDR3, the DNA is TGTGCCAGCAGCTTATCGTCCGCTAGCGGGAATTACGAGCAGTACTTC. Protein: CASSLSSASGNYEQYF.

V gene TRBV5-6 combines with J gene TRBJ2-5; TRBD2 aligns across 12 bases. The CDR3 spans 16 residues. The V gene's germline CDR1 is SGHDT and CDR2 YYEEEE. The V segment lost 3 bases and the J segment 7 bases; nucleotides outside the gene matches: 10. CDR3 region: CASSSPGLAGIRTQYF. The CDR3 nucleotides are TGTGCCAGCAGCTCTCCGGGACTAGCGGGTATACGGACCCAGTACTTC. Supplemented by reference TRBV5-6 and TRBJ2-5, the full variable domain reads DAGVTQSPTHLIKTRGQQVTLRCSPKSGHDTVSWYQQALGQGPQFIFQYYEEEERQRGNFPDRFSGHQFPNYSSELNVNALLLGDSALYLCASSSPGLAGIRTQYFGPGTRLLVL.

V is TRBV27 and J is TRBJ1-2; a weak D match, TRBD1 (6 bases). Trimming cost V 5 bases and J 13 bases, with 29 bases left between them. The germline gives CDR1 MNHEY, CDR2 SMNVEV (reference sequence). The CDR3 runs 16 residues. The CDR3, as DNA: TGTGCCAGCAGTCCAACCTTAGGGGGACGGGGACAAGGGTTCACCTTC. This gives the protein CASSPTLGGRGQGFTF.

This chain connects TRBV6-6 to TRBJ2-2, with TRBD2 identical over 15 bases. The CDR3 loop spans 16 amino acids. J lost 5 bases, V lost 5 bases, and 3 bases had no gene match. CDR1 and CDR2 (germline): MNHNY, SVGAGI (reference sequence). Here the CDR3 DNA reads TGTGCCAGCAGTCAAGGACTAGCGGGAGGGACCGGGGAGCTGTTTTTT. Translation: CASSQGLAGGTGELFF.

The CDR3 nucleotides are TGTGCCAGCACTAACAGGGGAGCCTCCTACGAGCAGTACTTC. This sequence encodes CASTNRGASYEQYF. The chain joins TRBV2 to TRBJ2-7; 7 bases align to TRBD1. Germline V gene data show CDR1 as SNHLY and CDR2 as FYNNEI. The CDR3 loop spans 14 amino acids. V lost 7 bases, J lost 0 bases, and 6 bases stayed unmatched.

Only a few counts were recorded for this clone. The genes are TRBV5-5 and TRBJ2-5; D is perhaps TRBD2 (5 bases). V was shortened by 4 bases and J by 5 bases, with 6 bases between the two germline ends. CDR3 length: 11 amino acids. The germline gives CDR1 SGHKS, CDR2 YYEKEE (reference sequence). The CDR3 sequence is CASSGGETQYF. In DNA, the CDR3 is TGTGCCAGCAGCGGCGGGGAGACCCAGTACTTC.

A single count supports this clone. V and J are TRBV19 and TRBJ2-1; 8 bases map to TRBD1. After removal of 5 bases from V and 4 bases from J, the junction contained 7 bases not matched to a gene. The germline CDR1 and CDR2 sequences are LNHDA and SQIVND (reference sequence). This CDR3 is 15 amino acids long. DNA of the CDR3: TGTGCCAGTAGTCAGACAGGGGCCCCTTACAATGAGCAGTTCTTC. It encodes CASSQTGAPYNEQFF.

V usage is TRBV7-9 and J usage is TRBJ2-1; TRBD2 agrees at 10 bases. CDR1 and CDR2 (germline): SEHNR, FQNEAQ (reference sequence). Trimming took 1 base from V and 2 from J; bases not matched to a gene: 5. The CDR3 loop spans 17 amino acids. CDR3 nucleotides: TGTGCCAGCAGCTTAGGGCCTAGCGGGAGACCCTACAATGAGCAGTTCTTC. Its translation is CASSLGPSGRPYNEQFF. Full variable domain (rest looked up from reference TRBV7-9 and TRBJ2-1): DTGVSQNPRHKITKRGQNVTFRCDPISEHNRLYWYRQTLGQGPEFLTYFQNEAQLEKSRLLSDRFSAERPKGSFSTLEIQRTEQGDSAMYLCASSLGPSGRPYNEQFFGPGTRLTVL.